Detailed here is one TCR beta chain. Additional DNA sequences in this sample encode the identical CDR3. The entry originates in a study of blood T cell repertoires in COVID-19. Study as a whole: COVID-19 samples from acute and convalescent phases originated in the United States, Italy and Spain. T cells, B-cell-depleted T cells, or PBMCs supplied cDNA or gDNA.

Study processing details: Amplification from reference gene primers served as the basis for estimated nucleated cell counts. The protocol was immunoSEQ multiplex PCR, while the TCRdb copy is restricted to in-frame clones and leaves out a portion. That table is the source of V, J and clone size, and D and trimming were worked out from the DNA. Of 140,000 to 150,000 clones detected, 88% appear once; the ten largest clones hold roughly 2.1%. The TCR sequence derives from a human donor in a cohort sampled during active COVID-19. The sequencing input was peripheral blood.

Here the CDR3 DNA reads TGTGCCAGTAAAAGGGGGACTGGGGCCAACGTCCTGACTTTC. It translates to CASKRGTGANVLTF. The chain joins TRBV19 to TRBJ2-6; tentatively, D is TRBD1 (6 bases). The V gene's germline CDR1 is LNHDA and CDR2 SQIVND (reference sequence). The CDR3 sequence is 14 residues long. Trimming took 7 bases from V and 2 from J, leaving 9 bases between them.